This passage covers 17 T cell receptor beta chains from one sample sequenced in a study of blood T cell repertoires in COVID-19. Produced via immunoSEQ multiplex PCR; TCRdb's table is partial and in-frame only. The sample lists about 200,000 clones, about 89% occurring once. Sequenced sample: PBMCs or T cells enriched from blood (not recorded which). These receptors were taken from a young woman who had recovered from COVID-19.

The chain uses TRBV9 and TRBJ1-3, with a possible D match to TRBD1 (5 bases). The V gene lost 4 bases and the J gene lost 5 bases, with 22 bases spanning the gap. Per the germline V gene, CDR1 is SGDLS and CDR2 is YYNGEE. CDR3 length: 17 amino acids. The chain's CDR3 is CASSPWRGSNERNTIYF. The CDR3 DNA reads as TGTGCCAGCAGCCCCTGGCGGGGCAGTAACGAAAGAAACACCATATATTTT.

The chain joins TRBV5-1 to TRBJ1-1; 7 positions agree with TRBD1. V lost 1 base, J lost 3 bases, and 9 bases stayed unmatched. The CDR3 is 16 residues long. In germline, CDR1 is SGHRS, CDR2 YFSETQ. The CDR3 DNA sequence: TGCGCCAGCAGCTTGTTAAATGGGGGGACAGACACTGAAGCTTTCTTT. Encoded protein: CASSLLNGGTDTEAFF. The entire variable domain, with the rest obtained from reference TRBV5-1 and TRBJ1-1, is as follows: KAGVTQTPRYLIKTRGQQVTLSCSPISGHRSVSWYQQTPGQGLQFLFEYFSETQRNKGNFPGRFSGRQFSNSRSEMNVSTLELGDSALYLCASSLLNGGTDTEAFFGQGTRLTVV.

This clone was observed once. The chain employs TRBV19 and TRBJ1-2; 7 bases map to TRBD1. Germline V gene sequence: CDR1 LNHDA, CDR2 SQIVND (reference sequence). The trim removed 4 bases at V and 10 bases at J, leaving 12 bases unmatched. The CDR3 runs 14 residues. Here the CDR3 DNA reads TGTGCCAGTAGTACGGGACAGTCATCTCCTCTCTACACCTTC. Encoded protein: CASSTGQSSPLYTF.

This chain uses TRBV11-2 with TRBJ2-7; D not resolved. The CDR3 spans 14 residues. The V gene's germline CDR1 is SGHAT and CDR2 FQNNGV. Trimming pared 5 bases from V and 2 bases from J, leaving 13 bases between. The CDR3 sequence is CASSPPGGPYEQYF. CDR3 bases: TGTGCCAGCAGCCCCCCCGGTGGGCCCTACGAGCAGTACTTC.

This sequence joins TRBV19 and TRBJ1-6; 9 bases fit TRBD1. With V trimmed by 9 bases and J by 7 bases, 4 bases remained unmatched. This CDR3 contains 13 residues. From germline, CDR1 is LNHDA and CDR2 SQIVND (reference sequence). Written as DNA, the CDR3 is TGTGCCAGCAGGGACAGGGAAAATTCACCCCTCCACTTT. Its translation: CASRDRENSPLHF.

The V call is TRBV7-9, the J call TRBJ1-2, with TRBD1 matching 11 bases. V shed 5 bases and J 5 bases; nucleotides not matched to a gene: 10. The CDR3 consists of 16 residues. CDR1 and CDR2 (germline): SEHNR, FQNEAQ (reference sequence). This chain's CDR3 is CASSPSAGTGGYGYTF. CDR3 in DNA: TGTGCCAGCAGCCCCTCGGCTGGGACAGGGGGTTATGGCTACACCTTC.

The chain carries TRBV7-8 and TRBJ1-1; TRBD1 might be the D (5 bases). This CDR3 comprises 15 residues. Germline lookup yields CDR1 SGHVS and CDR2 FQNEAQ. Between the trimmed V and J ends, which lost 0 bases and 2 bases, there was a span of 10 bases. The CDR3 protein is CASSLAIQVNTEAFF. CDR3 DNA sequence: TGTGCCAGCAGCTTAGCGATACAGGTAAACACTGAAGCTTTCTTT.

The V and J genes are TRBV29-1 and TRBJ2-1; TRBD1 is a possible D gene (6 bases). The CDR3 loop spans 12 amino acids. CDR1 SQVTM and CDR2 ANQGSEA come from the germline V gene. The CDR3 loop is CLLGRGDNEQFF. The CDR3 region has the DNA TGCCTTCTAGGCAGGGGCGACAATGAGCAGTTCTTC.

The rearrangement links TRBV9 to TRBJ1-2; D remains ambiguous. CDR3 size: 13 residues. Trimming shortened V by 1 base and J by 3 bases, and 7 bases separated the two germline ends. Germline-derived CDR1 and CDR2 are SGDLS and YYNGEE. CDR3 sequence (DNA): TGTGCCAGCAGCGTACGTCAGGACTATGGCTACACCTTC. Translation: CASSVRQDYGYTF.

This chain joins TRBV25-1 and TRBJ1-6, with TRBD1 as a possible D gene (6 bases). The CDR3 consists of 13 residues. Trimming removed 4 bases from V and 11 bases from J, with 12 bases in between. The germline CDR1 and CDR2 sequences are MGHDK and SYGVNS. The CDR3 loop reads CASSGSDRAPLHF. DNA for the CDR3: TGTGCCAGCAGTGGGTCGGACAGAGCACCCCTCCACTTT.

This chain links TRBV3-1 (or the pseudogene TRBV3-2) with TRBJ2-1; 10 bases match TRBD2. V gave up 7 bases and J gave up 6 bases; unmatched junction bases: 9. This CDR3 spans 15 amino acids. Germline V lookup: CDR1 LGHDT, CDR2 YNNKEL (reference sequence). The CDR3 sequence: CASIQESGGANEQFF. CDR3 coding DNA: TGTGCCAGCATCCAGGAGAGCGGGGGGGCCAATGAGCAGTTCTTC.

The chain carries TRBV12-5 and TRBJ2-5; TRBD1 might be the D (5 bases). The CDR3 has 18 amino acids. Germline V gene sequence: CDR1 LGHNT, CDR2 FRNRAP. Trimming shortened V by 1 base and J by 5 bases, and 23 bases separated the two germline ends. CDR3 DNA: TGTGCTAGTGGTTTGGGTGATAAAGCAGGGTGGGCCTCGGAGACCCAGTACTTC. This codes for CASGLGDKAGWASETQYF.

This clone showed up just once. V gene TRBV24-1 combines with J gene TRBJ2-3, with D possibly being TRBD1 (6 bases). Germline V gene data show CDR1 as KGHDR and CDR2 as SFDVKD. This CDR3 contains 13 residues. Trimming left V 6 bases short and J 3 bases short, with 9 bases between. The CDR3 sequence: CATSYRATDTQYF. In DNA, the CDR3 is TGTGCCACCAGTTACAGGGCAACAGATACGCAGTATTTT.

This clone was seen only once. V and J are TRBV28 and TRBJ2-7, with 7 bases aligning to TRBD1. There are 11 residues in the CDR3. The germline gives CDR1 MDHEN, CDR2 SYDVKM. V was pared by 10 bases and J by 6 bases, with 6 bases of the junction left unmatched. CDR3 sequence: CATYRGSEQYF. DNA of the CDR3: TGTGCCACTTACAGGGGAAGCGAGCAGTACTTC.

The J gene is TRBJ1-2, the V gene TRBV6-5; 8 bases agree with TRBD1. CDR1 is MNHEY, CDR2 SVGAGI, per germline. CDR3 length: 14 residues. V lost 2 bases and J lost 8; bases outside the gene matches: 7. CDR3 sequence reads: CASSYRDRGRGYTF. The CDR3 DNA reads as TGTGCCAGCAGTTACAGAGACAGGGGAAGAGGCTACACCTTC.

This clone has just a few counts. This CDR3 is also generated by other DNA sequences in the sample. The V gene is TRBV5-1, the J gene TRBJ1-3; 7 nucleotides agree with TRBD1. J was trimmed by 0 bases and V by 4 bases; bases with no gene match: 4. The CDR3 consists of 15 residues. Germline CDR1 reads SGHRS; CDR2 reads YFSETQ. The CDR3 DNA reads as TGCGCCAGCAGCCAGGGACAGATCTCTGGAAACACCATATATTTT. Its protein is CASSQGQISGNTIYF.

CDR3 bases: TGTGCCAGCAGGCGCCGGGAGGACACTGAAGCTTTCTTT. This codes for CASRRREDTEAFF. This sequence joins TRBV3-1 (or the pseudogene TRBV3-2) and TRBJ1-1; no clear D. Trimming pared 6 bases from V and 3 bases from J, leaving 11 bases between. The CDR3 is 13 amino acids. The V gene's germline CDR1 is LGHDT and CDR2 YNNKEL (reference sequence).